The 25 T cell receptor beta chains presented below share a single source sample, sequenced in a study of T-cell memory formation after mild COVID-19 (dated by TCRdb to the early 2020s). Library generation was performed with 5' RACE. These reads were obtained on an Illumina NovaSeq 6000. TCRdb itself trimmed the public reads at Q25 with fastp, ran MiXCR and retained productive beta chains. Every CDR3 protein is listed once, alongside the most common genes and DNA of its rows. The sample yields some 320,000 distinct CDR3 sequences; 15% were counted once. The leading ten clones occupy about a fifth of the sample. Material: PBMCs or a T cell subset sorted from them (not recorded which). The receptors were sampled from a man aged 18 to 35 who had mild COVID-19 (a few samples of this study predate the infection). The sample titles of this study are shuffled in the database, so cell type and time point are left out; the donor was told from shared clones.

This clonotype was recorded once. The chain links TRBV6-5 to TRBJ2-7; D unresolved. CDR1 is MNHEY, CDR2 SVGAGI, per germline. The CDR3 consists of 13 residues. V lost 6 bases and J lost 3, with 12 bases in between. CDR3 DNA sequence: TGTGCCAGCAGCGCCGGACGGTACTACGAGCAGTACTTC. It codes for CASSAGRYYEQYF.

This clonotype was seen ten or more times. V usage is TRBV20-1 and J usage is TRBJ1-5, with a tentative D call TRBD1 (6 bases). Germline V gene sequence: CDR1 DFQATT, CDR2 SNEGSKA (reference sequence). The CDR3 is made up of 12 amino acids. Trimming pared 4 bases from V and 6 bases from J, leaving 10 bases between. The DNA for the CDR3 is TGCAGTGCTAAACAGGGCGGTCAGCCCCAGCATTTT. Protein: CSAKQGGQPQHF.

In this sample, this clonotype turned up a few times. Here the CDR3 DNA reads TGTGCCAGCAGTTTAATGAGGGACAGGAATAATCAGCCCCAGCATTTT. It is translated as CASSLMRDRNNQPQHF. The chain carries TRBV12-3 or TRBV12-4 and TRBJ1-5; 8 nucleotides agree with TRBD1. V dropped 2 bases and J dropped 4; count of bases not matched to a gene: 7. This CDR3 contains 16 residues.

This clonotype came up many times. The chain is built from TRBV12-3 or TRBV12-4 and TRBJ2-3; D ambiguous. The CDR3 has 11 amino acids. Trimming cost V 7 bases and J 6 bases, with 8 bases left between them. Written as DNA, the CDR3 is TGTGCCAGCACAGAAACCGATACGCAGTATTTT. Translation gives CASTETDTQYF.

The chain joins TRBV4-3 to TRBJ2-2, with 8 positions matching TRBD1. V gave up 4 bases and J gave up 8 bases; unmatched junction bases: 9. CDR3 length equals 15 residues. Germline CDR1 and CDR2: LGHNA and YSLEER. Written as DNA, the CDR3 is TGCGCCAGCAGCCGGGCAAGGACAGGGTCAGGGGAGCTGTTTTTT. Translating gives CASSRARTGSGELFF.

The DNA of the CDR3 is TGTGCCACCAGTGGAATGGACTGTGAACCCTACGAGCAGTACGTC. This gives the protein CATSGMDCEPYEQYV. This chain connects TRBV24-1 to TRBJ2-7; D possibly corresponds to TRBD2 (5 bases). The CDR3 extends over 15 amino acids. Trimming took off 5 bases at V and 2 bases at J, with 15 bases between the two ends. Germline V gene lookup returns CDR1 KGHDR and CDR2 SFDVKD.

This clonotype turned up a few times. This sequence joins TRBV5-1 and TRBJ2-7; D is unresolved. The germline CDR1 and CDR2 sequences are SGHRS and YFSETQ. The CDR3 is 14 residues long. V lost 4 bases and J 6 bases, leaving 17 bases between the germline ends. For the CDR3, the DNA is TGCGCCAGCAGCGTTGACCCTGGTTGGGGCGAGCAGTACGTC. It specifies CASSVDPGWGEQYV.

Only a few counts were recorded for this clonotype. J is TRBJ1-1 and V is TRBV7-8, with D possibly matching TRBD1 (5 bases). V lost 6 bases and J lost 5, with 13 bases in between. The germline V gene has CDR1 SGHVS and CDR2 FQNEAQ. This CDR3 has 13 residues. As DNA, the CDR3 is TGTGCCAGCAGTGAGATGGGGGAAACTGAAGCTTTCTTT. This translates into CASSEMGETEAFF.

This clonotype was seen a few times. This chain connects TRBV6-2 or TRBV6-3 to TRBJ1-1; no clear D gene. The germline V gene has CDR1 MNHEY and CDR2 SVGEGT. The V end was cut by 4 bases, the J end by 1 base, with 16 bases between. The CDR3 covers 16 residues. The CDR3 reads CASSWFIVWQNTEAFF. The CDR3 nucleotides read TGTGCCAGCAGTTGGTTTATCGTATGGCAGAACACTGAAGCTTTCTTT.

This clonotype has only a few counts. The V call is TRBV6-1, the J call TRBJ2-3; 9 bases are a match to TRBD2. The CDR3 contains 15 residues. Unmatched junction bases numbered 8, after V lost 6 bases and J lost 4 bases. CDR1 is MNHNS and CDR2 is SASEGT in the germline V gene. The CDR3 DNA sequence: TGTGCCAGCAGGGTAGCGGGGGCCGGATCAGATACGCAGTATTTT. Translating it yields CASRVAGAGSDTQYF.

This clonotype came up a few times. The V call is TRBV6-5, the J call TRBJ2-6; D not resolved. The CDR3 length is 16 residues. V lost 2 bases and J lost 1, with 9 bases in between. Germline values: CDR1 MNHEY, CDR2 SVGAGI. The CDR3 loop reads CASSYTVLSGANVLTF. The CDR3 region has the DNA TGTGCCAGCAGTTACACGGTCCTATCTGGGGCCAACGTCCTGACTTTC.

This clonotype was detected a few times. The chain has TRBV4-1 and TRBJ2-2; TRBD2 matches at 7 bases. This CDR3 region has 17 residues. CDR1 and CDR2 from the germline V gene are MGHRA and YSYEKL. Losses at the gene ends were 4 bases for V and 4 bases for J; bases not matched to a gene: 12. DNA of the CDR3: TGCGCCAGCAGCCCCCTGGAGCGGGGAACTGCCACCGGGGAGCTGTTTTTT. It translates to CASSPLERGTATGELFF.

V gene TRBV19 combines with J gene TRBJ1-5; tentatively, D is TRBD1 (6 bases). Germline V lookup: CDR1 LNHDA, CDR2 SQIVND (reference sequence). CDR3 size: 16 residues. Deletions cut 5 bases from V and 3 bases from J, with 17 bases between. Here the CDR3 reads CASSVVWTADNQPQHF. Here the CDR3 DNA reads TGTGCCAGTAGTGTCGTTTGGACAGCAGACAATCAGCCCCAGCATTTT.

This chain joins TRBV5-6 and TRBJ2-2; perhaps D is TRBD1 or TRBD2 (6 bases each). Germline loops: CDR1 SGHDT, CDR2 YYEEEE. V shed 4 bases and J shed 3 bases, with 13 bases lying between them. The CDR3 is 15 amino acids. CDR3 bases: TGTGCCAGCAGCCCTGAAGGGGGGTACACCGGGGAGCTGTTTTTT. Translation gives CASSPEGGYTGELFF.

This sequence joins TRBV18 and TRBJ1-2; D is possibly TRBD1 (6 bases). CDR1 is KGHSH and CDR2 is LQKENI in the germline V gene. The CDR3 runs 13 residues. The germline V and J ends were trimmed by 5 bases and 5 bases, with 12 bases remaining between them. The CDR3 sequence is CASSYRAEYGYTF. For the CDR3, the DNA is TGTGCCAGCTCATACAGGGCCGAGTATGGCTACACCTTC. Combining the CDR3 with reference TRBV18 and TRBJ1-2 gives the whole variable domain NAGVMQNPRHLVRRRGQEARLRCSPMKGHSHVYWYRQLPEEGLKFMVYLQKENIIDESGMPKERFSAEFPKEGPSILRIQQVVRGDSAAYFCASSYRAEYGYTFGSGTRLTVV.

This clonotype was recorded at least ten times. The genes are TRBV5-1 and TRBJ2-1, with 14 positions matching TRBD2. V gave up 5 bases and J gave up 1 base; unmatched junction bases: 11. This CDR3 is 19 amino acids long. Germline V gene lookup returns CDR1 SGHRS and CDR2 YFSETQ. The DNA of the CDR3 is TGCGCCAGCAGACGGACTAGCGGGGGGCGGTCCCATTCCTACAATGAGCAGTTCTTC. It yields the protein CASRRTSGGRSHSYNEQFF.

This clonotype was picked up many times. The gene calls are TRBV21-1 and TRBJ1-2; the table names TRBD1, a call not compared with the DNA. TRBV21-1 is a documented pseudogene. The CDR3 is 13 amino acids. The CDR3 DNA follows: TGTGCCAGCAGACGGGACGGGATTGGGGGCTACACCTTC. Translated, it gives CASRRDGIGGYTF.

This clonotype occurred a few times. This rearrangement joins TRBV7-9 to TRBJ1-1; no firm D call. The germline V gene has CDR1 SEHNR and CDR2 FQNEAQ (reference sequence). The length of the CDR3 is 14 residues. V lost 2 bases and J 2 bases, leaving 9 bases between the germline ends. Here the CDR3 reads CASSLTQINTEAFF. In DNA, the CDR3 is TGTGCCAGCAGCTTAACACAGATAAACACTGAAGCTTTCTTT.

The gene calls are TRBV10-2 and TRBJ1-1, with D unresolved. Germline V gives CDR1 WSHSY, CDR2 SAAADI. V was clipped by 4 bases and J by 0 bases, with 12 bases between them. The CDR3 is made up of 15 amino acids. CDR3 residues: CASSGREGMNTEAFF. CDR3 bases: TGCGCCAGCAGTGGGAGGGAGGGAATGAACACTGAAGCTTTCTTT.

The gene calls are TRBV20-1 and TRBJ2-7; 7 bases agree with TRBD1. The V and J ends lost 0 bases and 0 bases, in that order; junction bases with no gene match: 8. From germline, CDR1 is DFQATT and CDR2 SNEGSKA (reference sequence). This CDR3 spans 16 amino acids. The CDR3 sequence is CSARDFQGEFSYEQYF. CDR3 coding DNA: TGCAGTGCTAGAGATTTCCAGGGGGAATTCTCCTACGAGCAGTACTTC.

The chain carries TRBV3-1 and TRBJ1-1; possible D gene TRBD1, 5 bases. This CDR3 is built from 13 residues. Between the trimmed V and J ends, which lost 3 bases and 11 bases, there was a span of 16 bases. Germline CDR1 LGHDT, CDR2 YNNKEL (reference sequence). CDR3 coding DNA: TGTGCCAGCAGCCAGGGGGATACTCGATCTGCTTTCTTT. Protein sequence: CASSQGDTRSAFF.

This rearrangement joins TRBV19 to TRBJ1-1; 7 nucleotides agree with TRBD1. Germline V gene lookup returns CDR1 LNHDA and CDR2 SQIVND (reference sequence). V lost 0 bases and J lost 3; bases outside the gene matches: 13. The CDR3 loop spans 18 amino acids. CDR3 nucleotide sequence: TGTGCCAGTAGTATAGATCACGATCTTGGTCAGGGGGACACTGAAGCTTTCTTT. Residues: CASSIDHDLGQGDTEAFF. The full variable domain, with the rest looked up from reference TRBV19 and TRBJ1-1, is DGGITQSPKYLFRKEGQNVTLSCEQNLNHDAMYWYRQDPGQGLRLIYYSQIVNDFQKGDIAEGYSVSREKKESFPLTVTSAQKNPTAFYLCASSIDHDLGQGDTEAFFGQGTRLTVV.

The chain joins TRBV4-3 to TRBJ2-3; the match to TRBD2 covers 11 bases. CDR3 length: 16 residues. V lost 4 bases and J lost 1; bases outside the gene matches: 4. The germline CDR1 and CDR2 sequences are LGHNA and YSLEER. Here the CDR3 reads CASSPSSGGRTDTQYF. The CDR3 DNA reads TGCGCCAGCAGCCCTTCTAGCGGGGGGCGCACAGATACGCAGTATTTT.

This chain uses TRBV4-3 with TRBJ2-1; 9 nucleotides match TRBD1. In germline, CDR1 is LGHNA, CDR2 YSLEER. The CDR3 is 16 amino acids. After removal of 0 bases from V and 6 bases from J, the junction contained 6 bases not matched to a gene. DNA of the CDR3: TGCGCCAGCAGCCAAGAGTTGGGACAGGGTATCAATGAGCAGTTCTTC. The encoded protein is CASSQELGQGINEQFF.

The rearrangement links TRBV7-9 to TRBJ2-1; 11 bases align to TRBD1. CDR3 length equals 16 residues. Trimming cost V 7 bases and J 10 bases; bases outside gene matches: 15. In germline, CDR1 is SEHNR, CDR2 FQNEAQ (reference sequence). The CDR3, as DNA: TGTGCCAGCACCGAACCCGGACAGGGGGCGCGGGGGGAGCAGTTCTTC. Amino acid sequence: CASTEPGQGARGEQFF.